These T cell receptor beta chains were read from a single sample in a study of early T cells in non-severe SARS-CoV-2 infection. One entry per CDR3 protein, called by TCRdb with MiXCR from the 5' RACE reads. The table shows around 78,000 distinct CDR3 sequences, with around 10% occurring only once. Sequencing was performed on whole blood, taken at baseline. These receptors were obtained from an adult who was a healthcare worker with PCR-confirmed SARS-CoV-2 infection or an uninfected control (not recorded which). Each CDR3 is given without its conserved first and last residue.

v_gene	j_gene	CDR3aa
TRBV30	TRBJ1-6	AWSLTGTGDNSPLH
TRBV5-1	TRBJ1-2	ASSLDGPYGYT
TRBV20-1	TRBJ2-3	SARDESVTDTQY
TRBV7-8	TRBJ1-1	ASSSRQGWNTEAF
TRBV12-3/TRBV12-4	TRBJ2-3	ASSFPRAATSTDTQY
TRBV9	TRBJ2-5	ASSVASGRLKTQY
TRBV5-5	TRBJ2-5	ASSRGTGAVETQY
TRBV20-1	TRBJ2-7	SARAGTGGYEQY
TRBV6-6	TRBJ2-7	ASSGGQGGTYEQY
TRBV12-3/TRBV12-4	TRBJ1-5	ASSLQIDGQPQH
TRBV6-1	TRBJ1-2	ASSPAGDESGYT
TRBV2	TRBJ2-5	ASSTGTTQETQY
TRBV6-6	TRBJ1-5	ASTYGGAGNQPQH
TRBV19	TRBJ2-7	ASSIRTGVAYEQY
TRBV7-2	TRBJ2-7	ASSLSGGFSYEQY
TRBV3-1	TRBJ1-1	ASSQYVNTEAF
TRBV7-8	TRBJ2-2	ASSLGGGVKGGELF
TRBV24-1	TRBJ2-2	ATSDPSPPNTGELF
TRBV3-1	TRBJ1-1	ASSPGARNTEAF
TRBV10-3	TRBJ2-5	ATQGDQLYQETQY
TRBV3-1	TRBJ2-7	ASSQAISSYEQY
TRBV14	TRBJ2-1	ASSQTGRGLAMGNEQF
TRBV10-2	TRBJ2-7	ASTDSYLSSYEQY
TRBV30	TRBJ1-5	AWGTGDHQPQH
TRBV6-7	TRBJ2-5	ANDLRDRSQETQY
TRBV29-1	TRBJ2-3	SVEWANTDTQY
TRBV20-1	TRBJ2-1	SASSPRGDEQF
TRBV6-1	TRBJ2-1	ASRTGEWEYNEQF
TRBV18	TRBJ1-2	ASSPGTGAHYGYT
TRBV7-9	TRBJ2-1	ASSQAPLGQNYNEQF
TRBV6-2/TRBV6-3	TRBJ2-7	ASSGGLAGGREQY
TRBV7-9	TRBJ1-1	ASSLGDFGTAF